This TCR beta chain comes out of a study of control samples from healthy donors and cancer patients. This table comes from immunoSEQ multiplex PCR, and its TCRdb copy is limited to in-frame clones, with some not included. Of over 100,000 clones in the sample, about 93% were seen once. Trimming left V 10 bases short and J 5 bases short, with 11 bases between. This CDR3 is 11 amino acids long. Germline V gene sequence: CDR1 MDHEN, CDR2 SYDVKM. The TCR originated in a man aged 35 to 55 in good health. The sample was blood. V and J are TRBV28 and TRBJ1-2; D gene ambiguous. This chain's CDR3 is CATHLGYGYTF. CDR3 DNA: TGTGCCACCCACCTTGGGTATGGCTACACCTTC.